This paragraph reports one TCR beta chain. The antigen is undetermined. One entry per CDR3 protein results from TCRdb running MiXCR on the 5' RACE reads. This table holds 700,000 to 950,000 distinct CDR3 sequences, about 12% found once. This sample is part of a study of identical twins. Study-level points and caveats: Analyses of zero insertions could, in part, be confounded by invariant MAIT and iNKT cells.

Germline CDR1 reads SGHTA; CDR2 reads FQGNSA. V trimming: 6 bases; J trimming: 1 base; junction bases outside the gene matches: 7. The CDR3 has 15 amino acids. These data were also filed under a second study, of yellow fever vaccine responses in identical twins.

The chain employs TRBV7-2 and TRBJ2-7; 9 bases match TRBD2. Sample: PBMCs. This clonotype originated in a woman aged 18-29 years in good health. The CDR3 here is CASRNPSGASYEQYF. Written as DNA, the CDR3 is TGTGCCAGCAGGAACCCTAGCGGGGCGTCCTACGAGCAGTACTTC.